The 10 T cell receptor beta chains reported below all come from one sample, sequenced in a study of blood T cell repertoires in COVID-19. Sequencing was performed with immunoSEQ multiplex PCR; in TCRdb, only in-frame clones are kept and a portion is missing. The sample yields approximately 500,000 clones, 70% to 90% seen once. The sample consisted of peripheral blood. The receptors were gathered from a woman between 45 and 60 years old with COVID-19, enrolled during active disease.

The count of this clone is one. V and J are TRBV9 and TRBJ2-2; TRBD1 might be the D (6 bases). The length of the CDR3 is 15 residues. V dropped 4 bases and J dropped 5 bases, with 15 bases sitting between them. Looked up from germline, CDR1 is SGDLS and CDR2 is YYNGEE. The CDR3 spells CASSLKTGATGELFF. In nucleotides, the CDR3 is TGTGCCAGCAGCCTTAAGACAGGAGCTACCGGGGAGCTGTTTTTT.

The chain is built from TRBV15 and TRBJ1-3; no reliable D call. The germline V gene encodes CDR1 LNHNV and CDR2 YYDKDF (reference sequence). The V and J ends lost 3 bases and 0 bases respectively, with 9 bases between them. CDR3 length equals 15 residues. CDR3 coding DNA: TGTGCCACCAGCAGCGCCGCCAGCTCTGGAAACACCATATATTTT. This translates into CATSSAASSGNTIYF.

In this sample, this clone turned up a few times. The V gene is TRBV27, the J gene TRBJ2-7, with D tentatively TRBD1 (5 bases). The germline V gene has CDR1 MNHEY and CDR2 SMNVEV (reference sequence). V lost 4 bases and J 5 bases, leaving 24 bases between the germline ends. The CDR3 runs to 17 residues. The CDR3 region has the DNA TGTGCCAGCAGTTATACTCCTGGGGCAGGGAAATTAGACGAGCAGTACTTC. Translated, it gives CASSYTPGAGKLDEQYF.

V gene TRBV6-5 combines with J gene TRBJ1-1, with 7 bases matching TRBD1. With V trimmed by 4 bases and J by 0 bases, 2 bases remained unmatched. The CDR3 consists of 14 residues. Germline CDR1 and CDR2: MNHEY and SVGAGI. The CDR3 sequence is CASSSTGMNTEAFF. Here the CDR3 DNA reads TGTGCCAGCAGTTCGACAGGGATGAACACTGAAGCTTTCTTT.

The J gene is TRBJ2-6, the V gene TRBV4-1; D gene ambiguous. Germline values: CDR1 MGHRA, CDR2 YSYEKL. Trimming removed 1 base at V and 2 bases at J, with 6 bases between. The CDR3 is 15 amino acids. CDR3 in amino acids: CASSQVQPGANVLTF. CDR3 DNA: TGCGCCAGCAGCCAAGTACAGCCTGGGGCCAACGTCCTGACTTTC.

This chain uses TRBV6-5 with TRBJ2-1; TRBD1 matches at 8 bases. The V and J ends lost 5 bases and 5 bases, in that order; junction bases with no gene match: 5. The CDR3 consists of 14 residues. Germline values: CDR1 MNHEY, CDR2 SVGAGI. Written as DNA, the CDR3 is TGTGCCAGCAGTACAGGGGGTCTCGACAATGAGCAGTTCTTC. Its protein is CASSTGGLDNEQFF.

This chain joins TRBV7-6 and TRBJ2-3, with D perhaps matching TRBD2 (6 bases). The CDR3 totals 16 residues. V gave up 4 bases and J gave up 0 bases, with 14 bases separating them. CDR1 and CDR2 (germline): SGHVS, FNYEAQ. The CDR3 here is CASSSRLERSTDTQYF. The CDR3 nucleotides are TGTGCCAGCAGCTCGCGACTAGAGAGAAGCACAGATACGCAGTATTTT.

The J gene is TRBJ1-1, the V gene TRBV6-2 or TRBV6-3; D might be TRBD1 (6 bases). The germline gives CDR1 MNHEY, CDR2 SVGEGT. The CDR3 extends over 14 amino acids. V lost 2 bases and J lost 5, with 12 bases in between. The CDR3 loop is CASSYMGAETEAFF. The CDR3 nucleotides read TGTGCCAGCAGTTACATGGGGGCGGAGACTGAAGCTTTCTTT.

In this sample, this clone turned up once. V gene TRBV5-5 combines with J gene TRBJ2-7; TRBD1 matches 7 bases. Unmatched junction bases numbered 17, after V lost 5 bases and J lost 6 bases. The CDR3 covers 16 residues. Germline V lookup: CDR1 SGHKS, CDR2 YYEKEE (reference sequence). The DNA for the CDR3 is TGTGCCAGCAGTTTCTCCGGGACAGCACTCCTCGCCGAGCAGTACTTC. This sequence encodes CASSFSGTALLAEQYF.

This chain links TRBV6-5 with TRBJ1-4; TRBD1 matches 7 bases. The CDR3 totals 15 residues. Germline-derived CDR1 and CDR2 are MNHEY and SVGAGI. Trimming at V came to 4 bases and at J to 8 bases, leaving 10 bases not matched to a gene. The CDR3 DNA reads TGTGCCAGCAGTTCCAACAGGGGAAGGTCGGAAAAACTGTTTTTT. It codes for CASSSNRGRSEKLFF.